Shown below are 3 T cell receptor beta chains from a single sample sequenced in a study of CD8 T cells in Susac syndrome. RNA in amounts of about 0.45 to 1 ug was reverse transcribed with random hexamers. One entry per CDR3 protein results from TCRdb running MiXCR on the immunoSEQ multiplex PCR reads. The sample holds hundreds of thousands of distinct CDR3 sequences, approximately 95% seen once. The material sequenced was CD4+ T cells from PBMCs. The receptors shown here come from a human donor with Susac syndrome.

V is TRBV15 and J is TRBJ2-1, with D uncertain. CDR3 length: 13 residues. Per germline, CDR1 LNHNV and CDR2 YYDKDF (reference sequence). Trimming left V 0 bases short and J 5 bases short, with 5 bases between. CDR3 loop: CATSRDPHNEQFF. The CDR3 bases are TGTGCCACCAGCAGAGATCCCCACAATGAGCAGTTCTTC. Together with reference TRBV15 and TRBJ2-1, the CDR3 gives the full variable domain: DAMVIQNPRYQVTQFGKPVTLSCSQTLNHNVMYWYQQKSSQAPKLLFHYYDKDFNNEADTPDNFQSRRPNTSFCFLDIRSPGLGDTAMYLCATSRDPHNEQFFGPGTRLTVL.

The chain links TRBV6-1 to TRBJ2-3, with TRBD1 matching 9 bases. V trimming: 6 bases; J trimming: 6 bases; junction bases outside the gene matches: 7. The CDR3 spans 14 residues. CDR1 MNHNS and CDR2 SASEGT come from the germline V gene. In nucleotides, the CDR3 is TGTGCCAGCAGAGCGGGACAGGGTATCGATACGCAGTATTTT. Translation: CASRAGQGIDTQYF.

This chain uses TRBV9 with TRBJ2-5; TRBD2 aligns across 14 bases. Trimming removed 4 bases from V and 2 bases from J; junction bases left unmatched: 16. The CDR3 loop spans 20 amino acids. The germline CDR1 and CDR2 sequences are SGDLS and YYNGEE. This CDR3 is CASSSRVRGLAGGLQETQYF. The CDR3 nucleotides are TGTGCCAGCAGCTCTCGGGTCCGTGGACTAGCGGGAGGCCTTCAAGAGACCCAGTACTTC.